This T cell receptor beta chain was obtained from a study of radiotherapy plus CTLA-4 blockade in lung cancer. Trimming took 7 bases from V and 0 from J, leaving 15 bases between them. From germline, CDR1 is SEHNR and CDR2 FQNEAQ (reference sequence). There are 15 residues in the CDR3. Broader study findings: With interferon-beta, early dynamics of blood T cell clones were reported to best predict response.

Measured with immunoSEQ multiplex PCR; TCRdb has only the in-frame clones, and not every one. The data show about 18,000 clones, more than 70% seen once. Focal radiation plus CTLA-4 blockade with ipilimumab was given to patients with chemo-refractory metastatic non-small-cell lung cancer. As concerns this clone: Its antigen is not known.

Sequences were derived from peripheral blood, sampled from a patient treated with radiotherapy plus ipilimumab. This receptor was obtained from a human donor with non-small cell lung cancer whose response to radiotherapy plus ipilimumab could not be evaluated. V gene TRBV7-9 combines with J gene TRBJ1-1, with D perhaps matching TRBD1 (6 bases). This chain's CDR3 is CASNNIGGLNTEAFF. The DNA for the CDR3 is TGTGCCAGCAACAATATTGGGGGCCTGAACACTGAAGCTTTCTTT.